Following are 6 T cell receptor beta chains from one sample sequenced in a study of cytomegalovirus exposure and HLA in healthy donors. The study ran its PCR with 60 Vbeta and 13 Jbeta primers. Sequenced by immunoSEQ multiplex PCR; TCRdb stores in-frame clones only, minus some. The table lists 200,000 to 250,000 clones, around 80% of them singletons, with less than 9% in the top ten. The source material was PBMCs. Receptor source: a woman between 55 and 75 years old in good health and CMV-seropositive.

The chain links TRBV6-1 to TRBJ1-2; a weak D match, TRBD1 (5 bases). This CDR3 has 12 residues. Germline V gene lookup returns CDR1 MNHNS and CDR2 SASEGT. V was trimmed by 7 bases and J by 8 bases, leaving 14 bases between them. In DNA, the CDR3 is TGTGCCAGCACCCGACGGGGGGAAGGCTACACCTTC. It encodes CASTRRGEGYTF.

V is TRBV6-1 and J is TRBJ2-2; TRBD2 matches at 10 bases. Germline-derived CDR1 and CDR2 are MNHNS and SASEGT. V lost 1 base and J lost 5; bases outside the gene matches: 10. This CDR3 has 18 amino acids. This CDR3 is CASSEVGLGTSETGELFF. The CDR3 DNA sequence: TGTGCCAGCAGTGAAGTGGGGCTGGGGACTAGCGAAACCGGGGAGCTGTTTTTT.

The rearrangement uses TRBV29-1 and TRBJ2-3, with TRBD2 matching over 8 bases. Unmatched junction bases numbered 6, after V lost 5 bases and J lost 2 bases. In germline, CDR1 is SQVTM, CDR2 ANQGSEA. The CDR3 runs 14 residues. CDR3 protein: CSVSGLGDTDTQYF. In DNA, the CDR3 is TGCAGCGTTTCGGGACTAGGGGACACAGATACGCAGTATTTT.

The CDR3 DNA sequence: TGTGCCACCAGACAGTTAGAAGCTAACTATGGCTACACCTTC. It specifies CATRQLEANYGYTF. The chain recombines TRBV6-6 with TRBJ1-2; a possible D gene is TRBD1 (5 bases). V lost 10 bases, J lost 0 bases, and 15 bases lay in between. From germline, CDR1 is MNHNY and CDR2 SVGAGI (reference sequence). The length of the CDR3 is 14 residues.

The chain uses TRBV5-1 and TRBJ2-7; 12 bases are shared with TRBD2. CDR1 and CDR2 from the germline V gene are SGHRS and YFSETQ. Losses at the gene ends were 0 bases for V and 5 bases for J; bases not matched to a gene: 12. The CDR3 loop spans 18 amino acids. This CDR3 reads CASSLETSGSGFIHEQYF. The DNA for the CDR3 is TGCGCCAGCAGCTTGGAGACTAGCGGGAGTGGTTTTATCCACGAGCAGTACTTC.

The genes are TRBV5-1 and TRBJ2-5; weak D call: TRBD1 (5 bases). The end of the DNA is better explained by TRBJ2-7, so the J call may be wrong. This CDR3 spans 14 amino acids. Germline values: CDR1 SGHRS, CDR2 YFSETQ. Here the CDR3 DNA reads TGCGCCAGCAGCCTAGAACAGGTTAGGTACGAGCAGTACTTC. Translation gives CASSLEQVRYEQYF.